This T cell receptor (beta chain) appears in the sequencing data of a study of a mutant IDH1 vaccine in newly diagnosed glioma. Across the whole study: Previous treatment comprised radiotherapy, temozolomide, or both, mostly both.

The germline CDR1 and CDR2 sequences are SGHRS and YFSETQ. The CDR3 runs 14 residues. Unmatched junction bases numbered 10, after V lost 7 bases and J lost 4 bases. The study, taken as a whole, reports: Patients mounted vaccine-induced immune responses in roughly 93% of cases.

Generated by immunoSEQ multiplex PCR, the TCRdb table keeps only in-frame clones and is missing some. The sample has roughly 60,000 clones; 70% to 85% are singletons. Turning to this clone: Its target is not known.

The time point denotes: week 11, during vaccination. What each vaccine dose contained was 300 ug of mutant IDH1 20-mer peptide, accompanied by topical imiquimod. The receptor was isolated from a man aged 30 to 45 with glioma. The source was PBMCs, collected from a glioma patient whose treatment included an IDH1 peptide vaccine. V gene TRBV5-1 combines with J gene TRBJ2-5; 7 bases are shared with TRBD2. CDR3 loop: CASQLAGRRETQYF. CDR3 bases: TGCGCCAGCCAATTAGCGGGCCGCCGAGAGACCCAGTACTTC.